These 27 T cell receptor beta chains were all obtained from the same sample, sequenced in a study of human T cells and chemical hapten exposure. Stated time point: patch test 1, 2 weeks after DPC sensitization. The treatment was: therapeutic diphenylcyclopropenone sensitization with weekly scalp DPC. TCRdb used MiXCR to reprocess the RACE reads, holding one entry per CDR3 protein. The sample includes roughly 380,000 distinct CDR3 sequences, nearly 5% of them seen just once. The sample here was whole blood, taken in connection with sensitization to the hapten diphenylcyclopropenone (DPC). These receptors were collected from a woman aged 45-60 years with alopecia areata. Some clones in this sample may be carry-over from other donors' samples.

This clonotype showed up many times. This chain links TRBV9 with TRBJ1-2; D uncertain. Deletions cut 7 bases from V and 2 bases from J, with 9 bases between. In germline, CDR1 is SGDLS, CDR2 YYNGEE. The CDR3 extends over 12 amino acids. The CDR3 region is CASFRRNYGYTF. The CDR3 bases are TGTGCCAGCTTCCGGCGGAACTATGGCTACACCTTC.

This clonotype was observed at least ten times. The gene calls are TRBV28 and TRBJ1-4; D uncertain. This CDR3 spans 14 amino acids. Germline values: CDR1 MDHEN, CDR2 SYDVKM. The germline V and J ends were trimmed by 2 bases and 0 bases, with 4 bases remaining between them. CDR3 in amino acids: CASSLSATNEKLFF. In DNA form, the CDR3 reads TGTGCCAGCAGTTTAAGTGCAACTAATGAAAAACTGTTTTTT.

The chain has TRBV7-2 and TRBJ2-3, with 7 bases aligning to TRBD1. CDR3 length: 15 amino acids. Looked up from germline, CDR1 is SGHTA and CDR2 is FQGNSA. V lost 5 bases and J lost 1; bases outside the gene matches: 6. CDR3 bases: TGTGCCAGCAGCCCCCACGGACAGGGCACAGATACGCAGTATTTT. It codes for CASSPHGQGTDTQYF. Supplemented by reference TRBV7-2 and TRBJ2-3, the full variable domain reads GAGVSQSPSNKVTEKGKDVELRCDPISGHTALYWYRQSLGQGLEFLIYFQGNSAPDKSGLPSDRFSAERTGGSVSTLTIQRTQQEDSAVYLCASSPHGQGTDTQYFGPGTRLTVL.

This clonotype was seen many times. Here the CDR3 reads CASSFSPLAGGLYEQYF. As DNA, the CDR3 is TGTGCCAGCAGTTTCTCCCCCCTGGCGGGAGGCCTCTACGAGCAGTACTTC. The chain couples TRBV6-2 or TRBV6-3 to TRBJ2-7; 8 bases are shared with TRBD2. This CDR3 is 17 amino acids long. V gave up 4 bases and J gave up 3 bases; unmatched junction bases: 14. Germline CDR1 is MNHEY and CDR2 is SVGEGT.

In its sample, this clonotype was seen many times. V usage is TRBV3-1 and J usage is TRBJ2-6; D is unclear. The CDR3 runs to 14 residues. Trimming stripped 2 bases from V and 0 bases from J, with 2 bases between. Per germline, CDR1 LGHDT and CDR2 YNNKEL (reference sequence). CDR3 nucleotide sequence: TGTGCCAGCAGCCAACTCTCTGGGGCCAACGTCCTGACTTTC. Amino acids: CASSQLSGANVLTF.

As concerns this clonotype: Because the CDR3 is missing its conserved closing phenylalanine or tryptophan, this is likely a read error. The chain links TRBV6-5 to TRBJ2-3; D is undetermined. CDR3 length equals 12 residues. V lost 4 bases, J lost 2 bases, and 4 bases lay in between. Per germline, CDR1 MNHEY and CDR2 SVGAGI. CDR3 in amino acids: CASSSITDTQYL. In nucleotides, the CDR3 is TGTGCCAGCAGTTCGATCACAGATACGCAGTATCTT.

The sample holds many counts of this clonotype. The rearrangement uses TRBV28 and TRBJ1-2; D is undetermined. The ends were cut back, 4 bases at V and 7 bases at J, with 10 bases in the middle. CDR1 and CDR2 from the germline V gene are MDHEN and SYDVKM. The CDR3 extends over 12 amino acids. CDR3 nucleotide sequence: TGTGCCAGCAGTTCTGGATGGGCTGGCTACACCTTC. The encoded protein is CASSSGWAGYTF.

CDR3 sequence (DNA): TGTGCCAGCAGTTCCCTCGGGACCCGTAACAATGAGCAGTTCTTC. Protein sequence: CASSSLGTRNNEQFF. The chain joins TRBV6-2 or TRBV6-3 to TRBJ2-1, with D perhaps assigned TRBD1 or TRBD2 (5 bases each). The germline V gene encodes CDR1 MNHEY and CDR2 SVGEGT. V was pared by 4 bases and J by 5 bases, with 15 bases between. The CDR3 runs 15 residues.

This clonotype has ten or more counts. The rearrangement joins TRBV18 to TRBJ1-5; TRBD1 is a possible D gene (6 bases). The CDR3 is 14 residues long. The V end was cut by 6 bases, the J end by 3 bases, with 12 bases between. The V gene's germline CDR1 is KGHSH and CDR2 LQKENI. CDR3 amino acids: CASSPSGANQPQHF. CDR3 bases: TGTGCCAGCTCCCCCTCGGGGGCCAATCAGCCCCAGCATTTT.

In its sample, this clonotype was seen a few times. This chain uses TRBV29-1 with TRBJ2-5; 13 positions match TRBD2. V lost 6 bases and J lost 5; bases outside the gene matches: 3. Germline V lookup: CDR1 SQVTM, CDR2 ANQGSEA. CDR3 length equals 13 residues. CDR3 sequence (DNA): TGCAGCGTCGTACTAGCGGGAGGGGAGACCCAGTACTTC. Protein: CSVVLAGGETQYF.

This clonotype has only a few counts. The chain links TRBV20-1 to TRBJ1-5, with D uncertain. Trimming left V 0 bases short and J 1 base short, with 7 bases between. Per the germline V gene, CDR1 is DFQATT and CDR2 is SNEGSKA (reference sequence). The CDR3 is made up of 14 amino acids. Written as DNA, the CDR3 is TGCAGTGCTAGAGACCCAGTAAGCAATCAGCCCCAGCATTTT. It translates to CSARDPVSNQPQHF.

This clonotype was detected ten times or more. V and J are TRBV29-1 and TRBJ1-1; D may be TRBD1 (5 bases). The CDR3 has 17 residues. Germline CDR1 is SQVTM and CDR2 is ANQGSEA. V dropped 1 base and J dropped 7 bases, with 25 bases sitting between them. The CDR3 bases are TGCAGCGTTGAAGGTCGGGGAACAGGTCGGGAGATCTATGAAGCTTTCTTT. Residues: CSVEGRGTGREIYEAFF.

This clonotype was found a few times. The chain joins TRBV13 to TRBJ2-6; D possibly corresponds to TRBD1 (6 bases). V lost 5 bases, J lost 4 bases, and 15 bases lay in between. Germline CDR1 is PRHDT and CDR2 is FYEKMQ (reference sequence). CDR3 length: 16 amino acids. CDR3 loop: CASSRQQGPGANVLTF. CDR3 bases: TGTGCCAGCAGCCGTCAACAGGGCCCCGGGGCCAACGTCCTGACTTTC.

This clonotype came up many times. The chain carries TRBV5-6 and TRBJ2-3; 9 nucleotides align to TRBD2. Trimming at V came to 3 bases and at J to 5 bases, leaving 10 bases not matched to a gene. The CDR3 totals 16 residues. In germline, CDR1 is SGHDT, CDR2 YYEEEE. CDR3 loop: CASSSIGLAGIDTQYF. In DNA, the CDR3 is TGTGCCAGCAGCTCAATCGGCCTAGCGGGGATAGATACGCAGTATTTT.

The chain carries TRBV5-1 and TRBJ2-3, with D unclear. The CDR3 is 15 residues long. Germline values: CDR1 SGHRS, CDR2 YFSETQ. Trimming left V 0 bases short and J 2 bases short, with 10 bases between. Written as DNA, the CDR3 is TGCGCCAGCAGCTTGGCGGCAGGTTTCACAGATACGCAGTATTTT. Residues: CASSLAAGFTDTQYF.

The V gene is TRBV2, the J gene TRBJ2-7; D not certain. The CDR3 is 12 amino acids. Germline V CDR1 and CDR2: SNHLY, FYNNEI. V was shortened by 7 bases and J by 3 bases, with 10 bases between the two germline ends. The CDR3 DNA reads TGTGCCAGCAAAGGCGGCCGCTACGAGCAGTACTTC. It yields the protein CASKGGRYEQYF.

At least ten counts were recorded for this clonotype. The chain has TRBV7-2 and TRBJ1-3, with TRBD1 identical over 7 bases. Trimming at V came to 5 bases and at J to 2 bases, leaving 6 bases not matched to a gene. The length of the CDR3 is 15 residues. The germline gives CDR1 SGHTA, CDR2 FQGNSA. Here the CDR3 reads CASSQGQPAGNTIYF. DNA for the CDR3: TGTGCCAGCAGCCAGGGACAGCCGGCTGGAAACACCATATATTTT.

In its sample, this clonotype was seen a few times. For the CDR3, the DNA is TGTGCCAGCAGTTTCAGGTCGGCAGGGAGAAGGGAAGCTTTCTTT. This codes for CASSFRSAGRREAFF. This chain uses TRBV28 with TRBJ1-1, with D perhaps TRBD1 (5 bases). The ends were cut back, 3 bases at V and 8 bases at J, with 19 bases in the middle. Germline values: CDR1 MDHEN, CDR2 SYDVKM. The CDR3 runs to 15 residues.

This clonotype has at least ten counts. The chain recombines TRBV28 with TRBJ2-7, with D unresolved. The germline V gene encodes CDR1 MDHEN and CDR2 SYDVKM. The CDR3 extends over 14 amino acids. V was pared by 5 bases and J by 7 bases, with 18 bases between. CDR3: CASSLPDELGEQYF. Written as DNA, the CDR3 is TGTGCCAGCAGTCTCCCGGACGAACTGGGTGAGCAGTACTTC.

V gene TRBV6-2 or TRBV6-3 combines with J gene TRBJ1-6; perhaps TRBD1 as D (5 bases). Trimming took 8 bases from V and 0 from J, leaving 11 bases between them. The CDR3 sequence is 15 residues long. The germline CDR1 and CDR2 sequences are MNHEY and SVGEGT. The CDR3 sequence is CASVTDSSYNSPLHF. CDR3 nucleotides: TGTGCCAGCGTGACAGACAGCTCCTATAATTCACCCCTCCACTTT.

This clonotype was seen a handful of times. The rearrangement uses TRBV20-1 and TRBJ2-7, with D maybe TRBD2 (6 bases). Trimming took off 3 bases at V and 4 bases at J, with 16 bases between the two ends. CDR3 length: 14 amino acids. CDR1 is DFQATT and CDR2 is SNEGSKA in the germline V gene (reference sequence). CDR3 nucleotide sequence: TGCAGTGCTAGTAGGTCGGGGGATTTATACGAGCAGTACTTC. Its translation is CSASRSGDLYEQYF.

This clonotype has at least ten counts. The chain couples TRBV7-2 to TRBJ1-2; D gene ambiguous. V was trimmed by 1 base and J by 4 bases, leaving 10 bases between them. Germline CDR1 and CDR2: SGHTA and FQGNSA. The length of the CDR3 is 14 residues. In nucleotides, the CDR3 is TGTGCCAGCAGCTTAGAACGGGGTGGCTATGGCTACACCTTC. Its translation: CASSLERGGYGYTF. The entire variable domain, with the rest obtained from reference TRBV7-2 and TRBJ1-2, is as follows: GAGVSQSPSNKVTEKGKDVELRCDPISGHTALYWYRQSLGQGLEFLIYFQGNSAPDKSGLPSDRFSAERTGGSVSTLTIQRTQQEDSAVYLCASSLERGGYGYTFGSGTRLTVV.

This clonotype appeared many times. The V and J genes are TRBV7-8 and TRBJ1-4; D is uncertain. The V gene lost 5 bases and the J gene lost 7 bases, with 5 bases spanning the gap. CDR1 and CDR2 (germline): SGHVS, FQNEAQ. This CDR3 region has 11 residues. The CDR3 spells CASSVTEKLFF. Written as DNA, the CDR3 is TGTGCCAGCAGCGTTACTGAAAAACTGTTTTTT.

This clonotype occurred once. This may be a read error, as it is one base from a much larger clone. The J gene is TRBJ2-3, the V gene TRBV3-1, with D unresolved. CDR1 and CDR2 (germline): LGHDT, YNNKEL (reference sequence). This CDR3 is built from 12 residues. The CDR3 sequence is CSSSQPTDTQYF. Here the CDR3 DNA reads TGTTCCAGCAGCCAGCCCACAGATACGCAGTATTTT.

This clonotype occurred many times. This chain connects TRBV28 to TRBJ2-4; D ambiguous. CDR3 length: 14 amino acids. Germline-derived CDR1 and CDR2 are MDHEN and SYDVKM. The germline V and J ends were trimmed by 6 bases and 1 base, with 10 bases remaining between them. The CDR3 sequence: CASRLPGAKNIQYF. CDR3 bases: TGTGCCAGCAGACTCCCCGGGGCCAAAAACATTCAGTACTTC.

This rearrangement joins TRBV28 to TRBJ1-2, with 8 nucleotides matching TRBD1. The ends lost 2 bases at V and 4 bases at J; junction bases unmatched: 3. The CDR3 is made up of 14 amino acids. The germline V gene has CDR1 MDHEN and CDR2 SYDVKM. DNA of the CDR3: TGTGCCAGCAGTTTACCCGGACAGGGCTATGGCTACACCTTC. It yields the protein CASSLPGQGYGYTF.

This clonotype was seen at least ten times. V and J are TRBV29-1 and TRBJ2-3, with D tentatively TRBD2 (6 bases). V lost 2 bases and J lost 0, with 12 bases in between. Germline V lookup: CDR1 SQVTM, CDR2 ANQGSEA. The CDR3 spans 15 residues. The CDR3 is CSVERREPSTDTQYF. CDR3 coding DNA: TGCAGCGTTGAAAGGCGGGAACCGAGCACAGATACGCAGTATTTT.